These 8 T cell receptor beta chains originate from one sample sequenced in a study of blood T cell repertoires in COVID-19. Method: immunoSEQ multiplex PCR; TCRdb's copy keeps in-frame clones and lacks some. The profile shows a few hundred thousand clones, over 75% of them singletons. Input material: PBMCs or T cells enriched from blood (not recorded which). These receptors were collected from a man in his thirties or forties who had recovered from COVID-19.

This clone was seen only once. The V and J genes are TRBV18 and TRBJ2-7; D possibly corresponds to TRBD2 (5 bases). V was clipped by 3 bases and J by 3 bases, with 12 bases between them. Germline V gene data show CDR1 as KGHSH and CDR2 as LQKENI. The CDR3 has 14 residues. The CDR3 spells CASSPGGPVYEQYF. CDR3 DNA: TGTGCCAGCTCACCCGGAGGCCCTGTCTACGAGCAGTACTTC.

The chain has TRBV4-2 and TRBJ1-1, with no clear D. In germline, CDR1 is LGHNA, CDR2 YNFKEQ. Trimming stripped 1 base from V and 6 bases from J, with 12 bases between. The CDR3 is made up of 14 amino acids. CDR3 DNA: TGTGCCAGCAGCCAAGGCAGGTTGCATCCTGAAGCTTTCTTT. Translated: CASSQGRLHPEAFF.

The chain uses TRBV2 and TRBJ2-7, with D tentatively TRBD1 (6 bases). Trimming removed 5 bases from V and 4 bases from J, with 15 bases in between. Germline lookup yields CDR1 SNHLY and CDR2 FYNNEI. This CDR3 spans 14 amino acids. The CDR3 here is CASSRLGAGYEQYF. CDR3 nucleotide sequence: TGTGCCAGCAGTCGACTGGGGGCAGGATACGAGCAGTACTTC. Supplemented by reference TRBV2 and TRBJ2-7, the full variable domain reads EPEVTQTPSHQVTQMGQEVILRCVPISNHLYFYWYRQILGQKVEFLVSFYNNEISEKSEIFDDQFSVERPDGSNFTLKIRSTKLEDSAMYFCASSRLGAGYEQYFGPGTRLTVT.

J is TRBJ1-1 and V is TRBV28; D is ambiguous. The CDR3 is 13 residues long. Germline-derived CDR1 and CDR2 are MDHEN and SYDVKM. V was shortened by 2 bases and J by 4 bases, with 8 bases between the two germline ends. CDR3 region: CASSLVQATEAFF. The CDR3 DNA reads TGTGCCAGCAGTTTAGTTCAGGCCACTGAAGCTTTCTTT.

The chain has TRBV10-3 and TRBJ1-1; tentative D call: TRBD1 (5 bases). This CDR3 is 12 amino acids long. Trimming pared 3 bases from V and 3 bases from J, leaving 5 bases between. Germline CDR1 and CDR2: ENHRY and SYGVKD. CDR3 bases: TGTGCCATCAGTGACAGGGACACTGAAGCTTTCTTT. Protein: CAISDRDTEAFF.

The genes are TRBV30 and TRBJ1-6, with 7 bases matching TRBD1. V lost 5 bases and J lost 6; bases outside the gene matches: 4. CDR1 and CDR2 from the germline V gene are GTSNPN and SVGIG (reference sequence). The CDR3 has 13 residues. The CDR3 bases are TGTGCCTGGGGGGGGACAGCTAATTCACCCCTCCACTTT. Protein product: CAWGGTANSPLHF.

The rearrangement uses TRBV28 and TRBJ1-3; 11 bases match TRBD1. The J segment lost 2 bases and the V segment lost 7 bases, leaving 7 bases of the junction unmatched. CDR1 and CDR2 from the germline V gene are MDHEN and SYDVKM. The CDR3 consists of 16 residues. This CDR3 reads CASTRDRGFPGNTIYF. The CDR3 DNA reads TGTGCCAGCACCCGGGACAGGGGGTTTCCTGGAAACACCATATATTTT. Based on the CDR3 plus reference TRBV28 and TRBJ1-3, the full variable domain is DVKVTQSSRYLVKRTGEKVFLECVQDMDHENMFWYRQDPGLGLRLIYFSYDVKMKEKGDIPEGYSVSREKKERFSLILESASTNQTSMYLCASTRDRGFPGNTIYFGEGSWLTVV.

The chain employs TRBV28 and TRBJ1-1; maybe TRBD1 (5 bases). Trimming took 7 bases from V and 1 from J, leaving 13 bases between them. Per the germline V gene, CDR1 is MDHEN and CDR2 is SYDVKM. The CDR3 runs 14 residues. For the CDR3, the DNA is TGTGCCAGCACCCTGCAAGGGGCGAACACTGAAGCTTTCTTT. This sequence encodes CASTLQGANTEAFF. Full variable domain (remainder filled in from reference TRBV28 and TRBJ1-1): DVKVTQSSRYLVKRTGEKVFLECVQDMDHENMFWYRQDPGLGLRLIYFSYDVKMKEKGDIPEGYSVSREKKERFSLILESASTNQTSMYLCASTLQGANTEAFFGQGTRLTVV.